The 8 T cell receptor beta chains reported below all come from one sample, sequenced in a study of T cell responses to AZD1222 COVID-19 vaccine. Only in-frame clones appear in the TCRdb table, and some are missing; sequencing was by immunoSEQ multiplex PCR. The repertoire has roughly 120,000 clones, around nine tenths of them found once; the top ten carry about 1.2%. The specimen was peripheral blood, collected on day 0 of AZD1222 vaccination. The receptor set was obtained from an adult in good health.

The chain links TRBV5-1 to TRBJ2-1; D ambiguous. V lost 4 bases to trimming and J lost 0 bases, with 20 bases between them. CDR3 size: 18 residues. Germline V gene data show CDR1 as SGHRS and CDR2 as YFSETQ. The CDR3 DNA follows: TGCGCCAGCAGCCCACGGCTCATTGCGGCGAGCTCCTACAATGAGCAGTTCTTC. Translation: CASSPRLIAASSYNEQFF.

For the CDR3, the DNA is TGTGCCAGTAGTATGACGGGCCAAAGCTCCTACGAGCAGTACTTC. It yields the protein CASSMTGQSSYEQYF. The J gene is TRBJ2-7, the V gene TRBV19; D call uncertain. CDR1 is LNHDA, CDR2 SQIVND, per germline (reference sequence). Deletions cut 3 bases from V and 0 bases from J, with 12 bases between. The CDR3 spans 15 residues.

The V gene is TRBV27, the J gene TRBJ2-4; tentative D call: TRBD2 (5 bases). The V end lost 5 bases, the J end lost 0 bases, and 14 bases lay between the germline ends. The CDR3 consists of 16 residues. CDR1 and CDR2 from the germline V gene are MNHEY and SMNVEV (reference sequence). The CDR3 DNA sequence: TGTGCCAGCAGTCCCCTCGTAGGACTAGCCAAAAACATTCAGTACTTC. It translates to CASSPLVGLAKNIQYF.

The gene calls are TRBV5-4 and TRBJ2-5; TRBD2 aligns across 10 bases. J lost 5 bases, V lost 4 bases, and 8 bases had no gene match. CDR1 SGHNT and CDR2 YYREEE come from the germline V gene (reference sequence). The CDR3 is 15 residues long. For the CDR3, the DNA is TGTGCCAGCAGCCCAACCGGGACTAGCGTCGAGACCCAGTACTTC. This encodes CASSPTGTSVETQYF.

The rearrangement joins TRBV12-3 or TRBV12-4 to TRBJ1-5; no definite D call. The CDR3 consists of 12 residues. Trimming cost V 6 bases and J 4 bases, with 7 bases left between them. The DNA for the CDR3 is TGTGCCAGCAGCTCGGGAAATCAGCCCCAGCATTTT. Its translation is CASSSGNQPQHF.

The V call is TRBV19, the J call TRBJ1-2; possible D gene TRBD1, 6 bases. CDR3 length: 13 amino acids. Germline values: CDR1 LNHDA, CDR2 SQIVND (reference sequence). V shed 8 bases and J shed 8 bases, with 18 bases lying between them. The DNA for the CDR3 is TGTGCCAGTCACCCGGACAGACTGGGGGGCTACACCTTC. It specifies CASHPDRLGGYTF.

J is TRBJ1-1 and V is TRBV12-5; a possible D gene is TRBD1 (5 bases). Trimming took 0 bases from V and 11 from J, leaving 13 bases between them. Germline V lookup: CDR1 LGHNT, CDR2 FRNRAP. The CDR3 consists of 13 residues. Here the CDR3 DNA reads TGTGCTAGTGGTTTGGTAGAGGGGCGGGGGGCTTTCTTT. It codes for CASGLVEGRGAFF.

The sample holds one count of this clone. The rearrangement uses TRBV5-4 and TRBJ1-1; D gene unclear. Germline assignment: CDR1 SGHNT and CDR2 YYREEE (reference sequence). With 3 bases removed from V and 2 bases from J, the gap between germline ends came to 8 bases. The CDR3 length is 13 residues. The CDR3 coding sequence is TGTGCCAGCAGCTCAGGAAGAAACACTGAAGCTTTCTTT. Translation gives CASSSGRNTEAFF. The entire variable domain, with the rest obtained from reference TRBV5-4 and TRBJ1-1, is as follows: ETGVTQSPTHLIKTRGQQVTLRCSSQSGHNTVSWYQQALGQGPQFIFQYYREEENGRGNFPPRFSGLQFPNYSSELNVNALELDDSALYLCASSSGRNTEAFFGQGTRLTVV.